The present T cell receptor (beta chain) was sequenced within a study of memory CD8 T cells in hepatitis C reinfection. In the study overall: Between 3 and 8 weeks after reinfection detection, peak samples were drawn.

Germline CDR1 SGHAT, CDR2 FQNNGV. This CDR3 spans 16 amino acids. V was pared by 7 bases and J by 7 bases, with 12 bases of the junction left unmatched. Indicated time point: peak reinfection, 3 to 8 weeks after reinfection detection. The sorted cells went straight to TCR sequencing with no prior in vitro expansion. The assay was immunoSEQ multiplex PCR, and TCRdb's table has in-frame clones only and misses some. This sample yields fewer than 50,000 clones, of which approximately 88% are seen a single time; around 1.2% belongs to the top ten. Sequencing was performed on naive CD8+ T cells sorted from blood. The receptor was isolated from a man younger than 35 with hepatitis C virus infection. The chain carries TRBV11-2 and TRBJ2-1, with TRBD2 matching 11 bases. The CDR3 protein is CASTRGASGRRNEQFF. In DNA, the CDR3 is TGTGCCAGCACCCGGGGGGCTAGCGGGAGGAGGAATGAGCAGTTCTTC.